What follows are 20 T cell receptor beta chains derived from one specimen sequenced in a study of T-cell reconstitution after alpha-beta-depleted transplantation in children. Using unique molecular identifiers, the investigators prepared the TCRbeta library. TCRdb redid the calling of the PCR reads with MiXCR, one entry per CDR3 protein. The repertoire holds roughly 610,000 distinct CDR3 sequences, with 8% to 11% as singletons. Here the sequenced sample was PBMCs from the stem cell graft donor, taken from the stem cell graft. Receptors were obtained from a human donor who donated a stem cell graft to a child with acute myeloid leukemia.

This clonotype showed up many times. CDR3 nucleotide sequence: TGCAGCGTTGATGAGGGGGGGACAGATACGCAGTATTTT. Its translation is CSVDEGGTDTQYF. The V call is TRBV29-1, the J call TRBJ2-3; tentative D call: TRBD2 (7 bases). Trimming took off 3 bases at V and 3 bases at J, with 10 bases between the two ends. CDR1 and CDR2 from the germline V gene are SQVTM and ANQGSEA. The CDR3 covers 13 residues.

For the CDR3, the DNA is TGTGCCAGCAGACTAGCTCCTCTGGAGACCCAGTACTTC. Amino acid sequence: CASRLAPLETQYF. This chain uses TRBV7-2 with TRBJ2-5; perhaps TRBD2 as D (6 bases). Per germline, CDR1 SGHTA and CDR2 FQGNSA. The CDR3 runs to 13 residues. The V end was cut by 6 bases, the J end by 5 bases, with 13 bases between. Combining the CDR3 with reference TRBV7-2 and TRBJ2-5 gives the whole variable domain GAGVSQSPSNKVTEKGKDVELRCDPISGHTALYWYRQSLGQGLEFLIYFQGNSAPDKSGLPSDRFSAERTGGSVSTLTIQRTQQEDSAVYLCASRLAPLETQYFGPGTRLLVL.

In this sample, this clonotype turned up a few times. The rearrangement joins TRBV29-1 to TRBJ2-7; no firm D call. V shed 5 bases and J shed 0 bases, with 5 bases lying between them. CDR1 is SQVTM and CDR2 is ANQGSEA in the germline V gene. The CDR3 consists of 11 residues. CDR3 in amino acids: CSVTVSYEQYF. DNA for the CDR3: TGCAGCGTTACAGTCTCCTACGAGCAGTACTTC.

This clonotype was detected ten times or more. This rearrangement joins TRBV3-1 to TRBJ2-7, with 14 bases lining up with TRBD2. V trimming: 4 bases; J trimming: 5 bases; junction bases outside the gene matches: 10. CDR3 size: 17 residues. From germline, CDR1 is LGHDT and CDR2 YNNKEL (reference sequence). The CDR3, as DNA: TGTGCCAGCAGCCCGGGACTAGCGGGAGTCGGGTTTAACGAGCAGTACTTC. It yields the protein CASSPGLAGVGFNEQYF.

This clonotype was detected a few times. CDR3 sequence reads: CASSQELAGVVSDTQYF. CDR3 DNA: TGTGCCAGCAGCCAAGAATTGGCGGGAGTGGTGTCAGATACGCAGTATTTT. The chain carries TRBV4-2 and TRBJ2-3; 7 bases fit TRBD2. There are 17 residues in the CDR3. The V gene end was trimmed by 0 bases and the J gene end by 4 bases; junction bases not matched to a gene: 10. Germline values: CDR1 LGHNA, CDR2 YNFKEQ.

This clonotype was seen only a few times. The CDR3 region is CASSPTSGRVSYNEQFF. The CDR3 region has the DNA TGTGCCAGCAGCCCTACGAGCGGGAGGGTTTCCTACAATGAGCAGTTCTTC. The chain carries TRBV11-2 and TRBJ2-1, with 10 positions matching TRBD2. The CDR3 is made up of 17 amino acids. CDR1 and CDR2 (germline): SGHAT, FQNNGV. V shed 5 bases and J 1 base; nucleotides not matched to a gene: 8.

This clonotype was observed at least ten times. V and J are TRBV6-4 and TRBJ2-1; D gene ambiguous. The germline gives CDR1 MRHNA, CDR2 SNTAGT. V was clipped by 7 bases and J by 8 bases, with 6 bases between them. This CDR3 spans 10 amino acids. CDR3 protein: CASNNDEQFF. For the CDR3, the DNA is TGTGCCAGCAATAACGATGAGCAGTTCTTC.

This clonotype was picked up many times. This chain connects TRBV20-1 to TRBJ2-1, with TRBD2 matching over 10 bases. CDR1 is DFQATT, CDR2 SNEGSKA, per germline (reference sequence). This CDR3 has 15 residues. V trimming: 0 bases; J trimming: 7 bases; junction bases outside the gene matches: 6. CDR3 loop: CSARELASGSNEQFF. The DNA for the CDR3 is TGCAGTGCTAGAGAATTGGCTAGCGGGAGTAATGAGCAGTTCTTC.

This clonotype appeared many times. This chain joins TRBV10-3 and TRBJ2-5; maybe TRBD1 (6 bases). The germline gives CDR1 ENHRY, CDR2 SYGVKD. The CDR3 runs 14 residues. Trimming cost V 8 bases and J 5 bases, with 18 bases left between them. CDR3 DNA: TGTGCCATCCGGGCAGGAACAGGGTACGAGACCCAGTACTTC. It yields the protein CAIRAGTGYETQYF.

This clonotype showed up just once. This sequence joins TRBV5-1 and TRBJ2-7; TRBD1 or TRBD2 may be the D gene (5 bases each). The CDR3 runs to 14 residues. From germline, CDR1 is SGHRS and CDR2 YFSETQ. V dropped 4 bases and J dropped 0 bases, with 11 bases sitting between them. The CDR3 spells CASSGGRTSYEQYF. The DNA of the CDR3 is TGCGCCAGCAGCGGGGGAAGGACCTCCTACGAGCAGTACTTC.

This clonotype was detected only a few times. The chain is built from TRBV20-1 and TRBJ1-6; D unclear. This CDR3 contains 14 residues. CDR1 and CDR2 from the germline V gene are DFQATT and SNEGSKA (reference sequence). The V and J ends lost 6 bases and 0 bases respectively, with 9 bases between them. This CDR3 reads CSALKSSYNSPLHF. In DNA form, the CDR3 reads TGCAGTGCCCTCAAGAGCTCCTATAATTCACCCCTCCACTTT.

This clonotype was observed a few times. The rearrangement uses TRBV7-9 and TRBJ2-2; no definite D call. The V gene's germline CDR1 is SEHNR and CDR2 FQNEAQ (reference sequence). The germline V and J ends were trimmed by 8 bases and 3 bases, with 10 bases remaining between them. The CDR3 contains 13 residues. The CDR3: CASFLRYTGELFF. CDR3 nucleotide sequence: TGTGCCAGCTTTCTACGGTACACCGGGGAGCTGTTTTTT.

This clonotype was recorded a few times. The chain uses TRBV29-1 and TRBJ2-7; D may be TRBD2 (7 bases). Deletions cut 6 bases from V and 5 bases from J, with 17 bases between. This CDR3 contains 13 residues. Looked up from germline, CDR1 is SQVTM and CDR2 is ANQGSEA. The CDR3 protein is CSVEGGKFNEQYF. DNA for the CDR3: TGCAGCGTCGAGGGGGGGAAGTTTAACGAGCAGTACTTC.

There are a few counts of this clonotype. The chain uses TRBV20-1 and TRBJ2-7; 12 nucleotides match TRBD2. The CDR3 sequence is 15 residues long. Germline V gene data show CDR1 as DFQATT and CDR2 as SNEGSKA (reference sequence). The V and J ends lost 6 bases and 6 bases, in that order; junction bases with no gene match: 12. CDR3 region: CSAGLAGWGSGEQYF. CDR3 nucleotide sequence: TGCAGTGCCGGACTAGCGGGATGGGGGTCGGGCGAGCAGTACTTC.

The CDR3 here is CSARQGMDEQYF. The CDR3 DNA reads as TGCAGTGCTAGACAGGGGATGGACGAGCAGTACTTC. The gene calls are TRBV20-1 and TRBJ2-7; D is perhaps TRBD1 (6 bases). CDR3 length: 12 amino acids. Deletions cut 2 bases from V and 5 bases from J, with 10 bases between. The germline CDR1 and CDR2 sequences are DFQATT and SNEGSKA (reference sequence).

CDR3 in DNA: TGCGCCAGCAGCTTGGAGGGGACAGCCTACGAGCAGTACTTC. Translated, it gives CASSLEGTAYEQYF. The rearrangement joins TRBV5-1 to TRBJ2-7; 7 bases align to TRBD1. V lost 0 bases, J lost 2 bases, and 2 bases stayed unmatched. The CDR3 is 14 residues long. Germline loops: CDR1 SGHRS, CDR2 YFSETQ.

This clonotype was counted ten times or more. CDR3 loop: CASSPQGYEQYF. The CDR3 DNA is TGTGCCAGCAGCCCTCAGGGCTACGAGCAGTACTTC. The genes are TRBV28 and TRBJ2-7, with TRBD1 as a possible D gene (5 bases). CDR3 length: 12 amino acids. Trimming pared 6 bases from V and 3 bases from J, leaving 9 bases between. Germline CDR1 and CDR2: MDHEN and SYDVKM. Supplemented by reference TRBV28 and TRBJ2-7, the full variable domain reads DVKVTQSSRYLVKRTGEKVFLECVQDMDHENMFWYRQDPGLGLRLIYFSYDVKMKEKGDIPEGYSVSREKKERFSLILESASTNQTSMYLCASSPQGYEQYFGPGTRLTVT.

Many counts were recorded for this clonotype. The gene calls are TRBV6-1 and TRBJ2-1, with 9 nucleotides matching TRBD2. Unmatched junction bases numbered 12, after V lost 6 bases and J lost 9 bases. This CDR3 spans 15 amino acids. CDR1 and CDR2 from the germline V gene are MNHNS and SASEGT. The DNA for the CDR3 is TGTGCCAGCAGCCCACAGACTAGCGGTCAAGGTGAGCAGTTCTTC. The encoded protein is CASSPQTSGQGEQFF.

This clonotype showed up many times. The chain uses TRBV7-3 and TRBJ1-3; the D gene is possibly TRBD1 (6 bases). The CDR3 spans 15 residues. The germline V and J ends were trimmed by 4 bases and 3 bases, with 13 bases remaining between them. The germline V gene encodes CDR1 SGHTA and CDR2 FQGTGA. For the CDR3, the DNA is TGTGCCAGCAGCTCGCAGGGGCCCCTTGGAAACACCATATATTTT. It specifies CASSSQGPLGNTIYF.

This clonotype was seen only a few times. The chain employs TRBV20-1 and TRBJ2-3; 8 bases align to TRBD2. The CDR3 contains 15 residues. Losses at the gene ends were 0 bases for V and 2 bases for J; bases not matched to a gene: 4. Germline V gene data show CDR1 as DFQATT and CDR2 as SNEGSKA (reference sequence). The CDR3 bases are TGCAGTGCTAGAGATGGGACTAGTCCCACAGATACGCAGTATTTT. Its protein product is CSARDGTSPTDTQYF.